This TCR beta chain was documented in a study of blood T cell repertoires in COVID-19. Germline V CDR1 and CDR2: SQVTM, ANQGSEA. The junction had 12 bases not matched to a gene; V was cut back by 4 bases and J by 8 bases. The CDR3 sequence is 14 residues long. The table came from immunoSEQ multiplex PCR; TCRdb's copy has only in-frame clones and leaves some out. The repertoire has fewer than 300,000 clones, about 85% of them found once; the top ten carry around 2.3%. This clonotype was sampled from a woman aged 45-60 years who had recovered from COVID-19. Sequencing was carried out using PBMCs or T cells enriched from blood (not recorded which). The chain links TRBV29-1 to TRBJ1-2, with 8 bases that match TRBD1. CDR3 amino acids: CSVVGTGTLRGYTF. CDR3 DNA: TGCAGCGTTGTAGGGACAGGCACACTGCGGGGCTACACCTTC.